These 8 T cell receptor beta chains came from one sample sequenced in a study of cytomegalovirus exposure and HLA in healthy donors. Clones were read by immunoSEQ multiplex PCR, and TCRdb kept only the in-frame ones, dropping some. The table includes fewer than 200,000 clones, 95% to 97% detected once. The sample comprised PBMCs. The receptors shown here come from a woman between 18 and 29 years old in good health and CMV-seronegative.

The rearrangement uses TRBV5-4 and TRBJ1-2; D is unclear. CDR1 and CDR2 (germline): SGHNT, YYREEE (reference sequence). The CDR3 loop spans 14 amino acids. Trimming removed 4 bases from V and 6 bases from J, with 16 bases in between. CDR3 in amino acids: CASSPSAVKDGYTF. CDR3 coding DNA: TGTGCCAGCAGCCCCTCTGCGGTCAAGGATGGCTACACCTTC.

The genes are TRBV7-8 and TRBJ1-3, with 9 bases matching TRBD1. The germline V gene has CDR1 SGHVS and CDR2 FQNEAQ. The V segment lost 4 bases and the J segment 3 bases; nucleotides outside the gene matches: 7. The CDR3 runs to 16 residues. CDR3 bases: TGTGCCAGCAGCTCCTCACAGGGGGCGCTTGGAAACACCATATATTTT. This codes for CASSSSQGALGNTIYF.

This clone is a singleton in its sample. This chain joins TRBV5-5 and TRBJ1-6, with a tentative D call TRBD1 (6 bases). V lost 2 bases to trimming and J lost 9 bases, with 24 bases between them. Germline values: CDR1 SGHKS, CDR2 YYEKEE (reference sequence). CDR3 length equals 18 residues. In DNA form, the CDR3 reads TGTGCCAGCAGCTTAATTATATGGTCGACAGGAGTAACTTCACCCCTCCACTTT. Residues: CASSLIIWSTGVTSPLHF.

The J gene is TRBJ2-3, the V gene TRBV14, with TRBD1 as a possible D gene (6 bases). Germline V lookup: CDR1 SGHDN, CDR2 FVKESK. Trimming removed 1 base at V and 5 bases at J, with 19 bases between. This CDR3 contains 17 residues. The CDR3 nucleotides are TGTGCCAGCAGCCAAGTAGGGCGCACAGGGCGGAGAGATACGCAGTATTTT. Translating it yields CASSQVGRTGRRDTQYF.

The chain carries TRBV29-1 and TRBJ2-2, with D hard to call. Per germline, CDR1 SQVTM and CDR2 ANQGSEA. Deletions cut 4 bases from V and 7 bases from J, with 10 bases between. The CDR3 loop spans 12 amino acids. The CDR3 DNA sequence: TGCAGCGTTGGACCCGAGGTCGGGGAGCTGTTTTTT. It translates to CSVGPEVGELFF.

The chain links TRBV4-2 to TRBJ2-3; 10 bases match TRBD2. With V trimmed by 0 bases and J by 5 bases, 11 bases remained unmatched. This CDR3 region has 18 residues. Germline CDR1 reads LGHNA; CDR2 reads YNFKEQ. As DNA, the CDR3 is TGTGCCAGCAGCCAAGATCGGGGAGCGGGGGGGAATCTAGATACGCAGTATTTT. This sequence encodes CASSQDRGAGGNLDTQYF.

The chain links TRBV6-5 to TRBJ2-7, with 8 bases matching TRBD1. The CDR3 has 13 residues. Germline V gene data show CDR1 as MNHEY and CDR2 as SVGAGI. V gave up 7 bases and J gave up 1 base; unmatched junction bases: 3. Here the CDR3 reads CASKGTGSYEQYF. The CDR3 DNA is TGTGCCAGCAAAGGGACAGGTTCCTACGAGCAGTACTTC.

CDR3: CAISEPTSVSSSGANVLTF. In DNA form, the CDR3 reads TGTGCCATCAGTGAGCCCACTAGCGTATCCTCCTCTGGGGCCAACGTCCTGACTTTC. This chain uses TRBV10-3 with TRBJ2-6, with 7 bases identical to TRBD2. CDR1 is ENHRY and CDR2 is SYGVKD in the germline V gene. The CDR3 consists of 19 residues. Trimming removed 2 bases from V and 0 bases from J; junction bases left unmatched: 10.